This T cell receptor beta chain is drawn from a study of T-cell reconstitution after alpha-beta-depleted transplantation in children. The library targeted TCRbeta and was prepared with unique molecular identifiers. TCRdb reprocessed the PCR reads via MiXCR and lists one record per CDR3 protein. This sample has 70,000 to 95,000 distinct CDR3 sequences, with 12% found just once. The sample holds a few counts of this clonotype. Looked up from germline, CDR1 is SEHNR and CDR2 is FQNEAQ (reference sequence). The CDR3 has 11 amino acids. V was clipped by 4 bases and J by 10 bases, with 8 bases between them.

The chain recombines TRBV7-9 with TRBJ2-1; D remains ambiguous. The sequence was obtained from a human donor who donated a stem cell graft to a child with inherited bone marrow failure. The source material was PBMCs from the stem cell graft donor, sampled from the stem cell graft. The CDR3 region is CASSSRAEQFF. CDR3 in DNA: TGTGCCAGCAGCTCTAGGGCGGAGCAGTTCTTC.